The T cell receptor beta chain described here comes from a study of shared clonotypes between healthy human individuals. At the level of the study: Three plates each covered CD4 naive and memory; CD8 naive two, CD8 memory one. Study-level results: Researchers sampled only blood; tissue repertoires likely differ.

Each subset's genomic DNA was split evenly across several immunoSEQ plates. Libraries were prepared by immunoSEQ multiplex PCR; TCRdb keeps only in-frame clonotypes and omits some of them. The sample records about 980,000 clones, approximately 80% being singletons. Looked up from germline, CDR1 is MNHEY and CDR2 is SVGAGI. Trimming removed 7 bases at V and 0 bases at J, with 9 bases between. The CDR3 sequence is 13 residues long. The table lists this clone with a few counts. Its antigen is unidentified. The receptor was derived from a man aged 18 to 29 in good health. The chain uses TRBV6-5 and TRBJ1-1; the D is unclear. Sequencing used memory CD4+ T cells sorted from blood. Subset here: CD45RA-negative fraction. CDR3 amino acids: CASNLQMNTEAFF. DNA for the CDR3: TGTGCCAGCAACCTACAGATGAACACTGAAGCTTTCTTT.